The 23 T cell receptor beta chains in this list originate from one sample, sequenced in a study of blood T cells in healthy people across ages. It was with a sample-barcoded 5' primer and a J-beta primer mix that a second PCR of roughly 7 to 11 cycles was run. From the 5' RACE reads, TCRdb called clonotypes with MiXCR, one entry per CDR3 protein. The sample holds 1.4 million or so distinct CDR3 sequences; 40% to 45% are singletons and the top ten take approximately 4.1%. Sequencing was performed on blood. These receptors all stem from a woman aged 18 to 35 in good health.

J is TRBJ2-1 and V is TRBV16, with 7 bases lining up with TRBD1. Germline V gene data show CDR1 as KGHSY and CDR2 as FQNENV. V dropped 7 bases and J dropped 0; count of bases not matched to a gene: 3. CDR3 length: 14 residues. CDR3 in amino acids: CASIGDSSYNEQFF. CDR3 bases: TGTGCCAGCATCGGGGACAGCTCCTACAATGAGCAGTTCTTC.

This clonotype appeared a few times. This chain joins TRBV7-2 and TRBJ2-1, with TRBD2 matching over 10 bases. Germline-derived CDR1 and CDR2 are SGHTA and FQGNSA. This CDR3 comprises 19 residues. Losses at the gene ends were 1 base for V and 0 bases for J; bases not matched to a gene: 9. As DNA, the CDR3 is TGTGCCAGCAGCTTAGTCGGGACTAGCGTTCCAAGCTCCTACAATGAGCAGTTCTTC. Its translation is CASSLVGTSVPSSYNEQFF.

Comments on this clonotype: The junction does not match germline at one end; this may be a read error. This chain joins TRBV3-1 and TRBJ2-1; D call uncertain. Per germline, CDR1 LGHDT and CDR2 YNNKEL (reference sequence). The CDR3 sequence is 14 residues long. The CDR3 sequence is CTSSQDRVYNEQFF. The DNA for the CDR3 is TGTACCAGCAGCCAAGACCGGGTATACAATGAGCAGTTCTTC.

In its sample, this clonotype was seen many times. The chain combines TRBV5-1 with TRBJ2-1; D call uncertain. The CDR3 has 12 amino acids. Trimming took 3 bases from V and 3 from J, leaving 4 bases between them. Germline CDR1 reads SGHRS; CDR2 reads YFSETQ. For the CDR3, the DNA is TGCGCCAGCAGCTACAACTACAATGAGCAGTTCTTC. It encodes CASSYNYNEQFF.

This clonotype was seen only a few times. The V call is TRBV6-5, the J call TRBJ2-1; 9 bases map to TRBD1. The ends lost 4 bases at V and 4 bases at J; junction bases unmatched: 5. Per germline, CDR1 MNHEY and CDR2 SVGAGI. The CDR3 covers 15 residues. The CDR3 DNA is TGTGCCAGCAGTTCCAGGACAGGGGTTTACAATGAGCAGTTCTTC. Protein product: CASSSRTGVYNEQFF.

The rearrangement uses TRBV4-2 and TRBJ2-3, with 12 bases fitting TRBD2. The J segment lost 0 bases and the V segment lost 2 bases, leaving 9 bases of the junction unmatched. This CDR3 region has 19 residues. From germline, CDR1 is LGHNA and CDR2 YNFKEQ. CDR3 in amino acids: CASSQYTGTSGLSTDTQYF. In DNA, the CDR3 is TGTGCCAGCAGCCAATATACCGGGACTAGCGGGCTCAGCACAGATACGCAGTATTTT.

This clonotype appeared many times. J is TRBJ2-3 and V is TRBV4-2; 11 bases agree with TRBD2. With V trimmed by 2 bases and J by 3 bases, 1 base remained unmatched. CDR1 and CDR2 (germline): LGHNA, YNFKEQ. The CDR3 covers 15 residues. The CDR3 nucleotides are TGTGCCAGCAGCCAAACTAGCGGGAGAACAGATACGCAGTATTTT. Its translation: CASSQTSGRTDTQYF.

Notes on this clonotype: One junction end disagrees with the germline gene, perhaps due to a read error. The genes are TRBV7-9 and TRBJ1-2; D gene uncertain. The CDR3 runs 13 residues. Germline assignment: CDR1 SEHNR and CDR2 FQNEAQ (reference sequence). CDR3 coding DNA: TGTGCCAGCAGCGTAGCTTTGGTCGGGGGCTACACCTTC. It yields the protein CASSVALVGGYTF.

The chain is built from TRBV5-1 and TRBJ2-3; D perhaps matches TRBD1 (6 bases). The germline V gene has CDR1 SGHRS and CDR2 YFSETQ. CDR3 size: 16 residues. V lost 0 bases, J lost 2 bases, and 13 bases lay in between. CDR3 protein: CASSLAGRGYTDTQYF. The CDR3 region has the DNA TGCGCCAGCAGCTTGGCCGGCAGGGGATACACAGATACGCAGTATTTT.

This clonotype was observed a single time. The chain links TRBV28 to TRBJ2-1, with TRBD2 identical over 7 bases. Germline-derived CDR1 and CDR2 are MDHEN and SYDVKM. The CDR3 spans 17 residues. V was pared by 4 bases and J by 0 bases, with 9 bases of the junction left unmatched. The CDR3 nucleotides read TGTGCCAGCAGTTCGCAACTAGCGTCCAGCTCCTACAATGAGCAGTTCTTC. Amino acid sequence: CASSSQLASSSYNEQFF.

V gene TRBV6-1 combines with J gene TRBJ2-7; 10 positions agree with TRBD2. V was clipped by 7 bases and J by 2 bases; unmatched bases: 2. The CDR3 has 13 amino acids. The germline CDR1 and CDR2 sequences are MNHNS and SASEGT. CDR3 coding DNA: TGTGCCAGCAAGACTAGCGGGCCCTACGAGCAGTACTTC. The encoded protein is CASKTSGPYEQYF.

This chain joins TRBV5-6 and TRBJ2-7, with 8 bases identical to TRBD1. The V and J ends lost 0 bases and 6 bases, in that order; junction bases with no gene match: 11. CDR3 length: 16 residues. Per germline, CDR1 SGHDT and CDR2 YYEEEE. CDR3 sequence (DNA): TGTGCCAGCAGCTTGGATGTGGACAGGGATTTGCCCGAGCAGTACTTC. It yields the protein CASSLDVDRDLPEQYF.

CDR3 in DNA: TGTGCCAGCAGTTACGGGGGAGGGTTGTACTATGGCTACACCTTC. Amino acids: CASSYGGGLYYGYTF. The rearrangement joins TRBV6-5 to TRBJ1-2, with a tentative D call TRBD1 (5 bases). From germline, CDR1 is MNHEY and CDR2 SVGAGI. This CDR3 contains 15 residues. The V gene lost 2 bases and the J gene lost 3 bases, with 13 bases spanning the gap.

About this clonotype itself: One junction end disagrees with the germline gene, perhaps due to a read error. CDR3 protein: CAGSRISYNEQFF. For the CDR3, the DNA is TGTGCCGGCAGTCGGATCTCCTACAATGAGCAGTTCTTC. The rearrangement joins TRBV27 to TRBJ2-1; unclear D gene. The CDR3 is made up of 13 amino acids. Per germline, CDR1 MNHEY and CDR2 SMNVEV (reference sequence).

This clonotype was seen at least ten times. J is TRBJ2-7 and V is TRBV4-3; 9 positions agree with TRBD1. Unmatched junction bases numbered 1, after V lost 1 base and J lost 0 bases. Germline assignment: CDR1 LGHNA and CDR2 YSLEER. This CDR3 spans 15 amino acids. CDR3 coding DNA: TGCGCCAGCAGCCAAGGGACAGGGGACTCCTACGAGCAGTACTTC. As protein: CASSQGTGDSYEQYF.

As for this clonotype: Germline and junction disagree at one end, which may indicate a read error. The V gene is TRBV12-5, the J gene TRBJ1-2; D gene unclear. This CDR3 is built from 14 residues. Germline V gene lookup returns CDR1 LGHNT and CDR2 FRNRAP. CDR3 sequence (DNA): TGTGCTAGCGGTGTGTCTGGCAGGCACTATGACTACACCTTC. Translating gives CASGVSGRHYDYTF.

The rearrangement links TRBV19 to TRBJ2-7; D call uncertain. This CDR3 is 14 amino acids long. Trimming pared 6 bases from V and 0 bases from J, leaving 12 bases between. The V gene's germline CDR1 is LNHDA and CDR2 SQIVND (reference sequence). CDR3: CASSQTDSSYEQYF. For the CDR3, the DNA is TGTGCCAGTAGCCAGACCGATAGCTCCTACGAGCAGTACTTC.

The chain employs TRBV7-8 and TRBJ2-1, with TRBD2 matching over 8 bases. V shed 3 bases, J shed 7 bases, and the junction held 8 bases outside the gene matches. In germline, CDR1 is SGHVS, CDR2 FQNEAQ. The CDR3 length is 15 residues. The CDR3 protein is CASSLWTSPLNEQFF. The CDR3 DNA reads TGTGCCAGCAGCTTGTGGACTAGCCCCCTGAATGAGCAGTTCTTC.

This sequence joins TRBV2 and TRBJ2-3; D perhaps matches TRBD2 (6 bases). Trimming removed 1 base at V and 2 bases at J, with 10 bases between. CDR1 and CDR2 (germline): SNHLY, FYNNEI. This CDR3 is 15 amino acids long. The chain's CDR3 is CASSEGDSPTDTQYF. CDR3 nucleotides: TGTGCCAGCAGTGAAGGGGACTCCCCCACAGATACGCAGTATTTT.

The chain's CDR3 is CASSQRQVDYGYTF. Here the CDR3 DNA reads TGCGCCAGCAGCCAGCGACAGGTGGACTATGGCTACACCTTC. The chain has TRBV4-1 and TRBJ1-2, with a possible D match to TRBD1 (6 bases). The CDR3 loop spans 14 amino acids. Trimming removed 3 bases from V and 3 bases from J, with 11 bases in between. Germline V CDR1 and CDR2: MGHRA, YSYEKL.

This clonotype came up a few times. The chain employs TRBV12-3 or TRBV12-4 and TRBJ1-2, with 12 bases identical to TRBD1. The CDR3 loop spans 15 amino acids. After removal of 6 bases from V and 4 bases from J, the junction contained 6 bases not matched to a gene. The CDR3 region has the DNA TGTGCCAGCAGCCGAGGGACAGGGGGCGGCTATGGCTACACCTTC. This sequence encodes CASSRGTGGGYGYTF.

The gene calls are TRBV29-1 and TRBJ2-1; TRBD1 or TRBD2 may be the D gene (5 bases each). The CDR3 covers 11 residues. Germline V gene data show CDR1 as SQVTM and CDR2 as ANQGSEA. Trimming pared 7 bases from V and 7 bases from J, leaving 11 bases between. CDR3 nucleotide sequence: TGCAGCGCAGGGTCGGGGAATGAGCAGTTCTTC. Its translation: CSAGSGNEQFF.

This clonotype occurred a few times. This chain connects TRBV30 to TRBJ2-3, with 7 positions matching TRBD2. Germline V gene sequence: CDR1 GTSNPN, CDR2 SVGIG (reference sequence). The J segment lost 2 bases and the V segment lost 3 bases, leaving 2 bases of the junction unmatched. The CDR3 contains 13 residues. The CDR3 sequence: CAWSGGNTDTQYF. For the CDR3, the DNA is TGTGCCTGGAGCGGGGGGAACACAGATACGCAGTATTTT.